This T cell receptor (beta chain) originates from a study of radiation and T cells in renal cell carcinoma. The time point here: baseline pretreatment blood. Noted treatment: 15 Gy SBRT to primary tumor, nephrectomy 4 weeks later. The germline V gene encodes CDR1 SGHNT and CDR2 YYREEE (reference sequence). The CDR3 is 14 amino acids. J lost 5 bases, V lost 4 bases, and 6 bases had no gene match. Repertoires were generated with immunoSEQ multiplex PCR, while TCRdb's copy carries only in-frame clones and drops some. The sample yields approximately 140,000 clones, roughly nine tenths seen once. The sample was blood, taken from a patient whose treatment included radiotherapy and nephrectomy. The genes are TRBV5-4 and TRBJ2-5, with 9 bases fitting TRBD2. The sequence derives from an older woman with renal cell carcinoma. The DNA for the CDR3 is TGTGCCAGCAGCGTGGGACTAGCCGGCGAGACCCAGTACTTC. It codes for CASSVGLAGETQYF.